The rows below give T cell receptor beta chains drawn from one sample of a study of CD8+ T cells in alopecia areata. Assay: immunoSEQ multiplex PCR; the TCRdb copy retains only in-frame clones and omits some. There are fewer than 150,000 clones in the sample; 35% to 40% occur only once, and 3.1% lies in the top ten. The material sequenced was CD4+ T cells sorted from blood. The receptors stem from a human donor with alopecia areata. Both conserved end residues are part of each CDR3. D genes are given only for firm matches. Clone size is stated in some rows and not others, as once, few, many or a class when expanded.

j_gene	v_gene	d_gene	abundance	CDR3nt	CDR3aa
TRBJ1-2	TRBV5-1	NA	NA	TGCGCCAGCAGCTTGGACGAGGTAGCTGGCTACACCTTC	CASSLDEVAGYTF
TRBJ1-1	TRBV9	NA	NA	TGTGCCAGCAGCGTAGAGTACGGGGGCACTGAAGCTTTCTTT	CASSVEYGGTEAFF
TRBJ2-3	TRBV27	NA	few	TGTGCCAGCAGTTTTTCGTGGGTTTCAGATACGCAGTATTTT	CASSFSWVSDTQYF
TRBJ2-7	TRBV28	NA	NA	TGTGCCAGCAGTTTCAACAACGGCCCCTACGAGCAGTACTTC	CASSFNNGPYEQYF
TRBJ2-7	TRBV4-3	TRBD2	few	TGCGCCAGCAGCCCAGCACTAGCGGGAGATTACACCTACGAGCAGTACTTC	CASSPALAGDYTYEQYF
TRBJ1-1	TRBV5-6	NA	once	TGTGCCAGCAGCTTAACTGGGGAAGCTTTCTTT	CASSLTGEAFF
TRBJ2-6	TRBV2	NA	NA	TGTGCCAGTACTAATGTAGAGGTGAACGTCCTGACTTTC	CASTNVEVNVLTF
TRBJ1-4	TRBV29-1	NA	few	TGCAGCGCTGAGACTAATGAAAAACTGTTTTTT	CSAETNEKLFF
TRBJ1-1	TRBV29-1	TRBD1	few	TGCAGCGTTCGAAAGCCAGGGGGCTGGAACACTGAAGCTTTCTTT	CSVRKPGGWNTEAFF
TRBJ2-1	TRBV29-1	TRBD1	few	TGCAGCGTTCGAAGACAGGGAAACGATGAGCAGTTCTTC	CSVRRQGNDEQFF
TRBJ1-6	TRBV5-6	NA	NA	TGTGCCAGCAGCTTGGATAGGGATTCACCCCTCCACTTT	CASSLDRDSPLHF
TRBJ2-1	TRBV27	TRBD2	NA	TGTGCCAGCAGTTTTAGTAGCGGGAGTGGCGATGAGCAGTTCTTC	CASSFSSGSGDEQFF
TRBJ2-3	TRBV15	NA	NA	TGTGCCACCAGCACCATGGAGGCTTACACAGATACGCAGTATTTT	CATSTMEAYTDTQYF
TRBJ2-3	TRBV7-9	NA	NA	TGTGCCAGCAGCTCCCAGCGCTCGACAGTGGGACCAGATACGCAGTATTTT	CASSSQRSTVGPDTQYF
TRBJ2-5	TRBV5-6	NA	NA	TGTGCCAGCAGTTCGGGGGCAAACCAAGAGACCCAGTACTTC	CASSSGANQETQYF
TRBJ2-5	TRBV5-4	TRBD2	NA	TGTGCCAGCAGCTCCTCTAGCGGGAGTGTAGAGACCCAGTACTTC	CASSSSSGSVETQYF
TRBJ1-2	TRBV29-1	NA	NA	TGCAGCGCCTGGCGCGGGGCCTATGGCTACACCTTC	CSAWRGAYGYTF
TRBJ1-5	TRBV30	NA	NA	TGTGCCTGGAGTGGGGATAGCAATCAGCCCCAGCATTTT	CAWSGDSNQPQHF
TRBJ2-3	TRBV29-1	TRBD2	few	TGCAGCGCCCGACTAGCCCTATCCACAGATACGCAGTATTTT	CSARLALSTDTQYF
TRBJ2-5	TRBV4-2	NA	NA	TGTGCCAGCAGCCAAGTCGAAGGGATGGAGACCCAGTACTTC	CASSQVEGMETQYF
TRBJ2-1	TRBV14	NA	NA	TGTGCCAGCAGCCAAGTTAGCCATGAGCAGTTCTTC	CASSQVSHEQFF
TRBJ2-7	TRBV7-2	NA	NA	TGTGCCAGCAGCCCCCGACAGGACCTTAGGGCGTCCGAGCAGTACTTC	CASSPRQDLRASEQYF
TRBJ2-1	TRBV4-1	NA	NA	TGCGCCAGCACTATGAATGGATACAATGAGCAGTTCTTC	CASTMNGYNEQFF
TRBJ1-6	TRBV30	NA	NA	TGTGCCTGGAGTGTACGTGGGGTTCGGAATTCACCCCTCCACTTT	CAWSVRGVRNSPLHF
TRBJ2-1	TRBV29-1	TRBD2	NA	TGCAGCGTTGAAGATCGGAGCGGGAGCTCCTACAATGAGCAGTTCTTC	CSVEDRSGSSYNEQFF
TRBJ2-5	TRBV7-8	NA	NA	TGTGCCAGCAGCCCACACCCCCGGGACTTTCAAGAGACCCAGTACTTC	CASSPHPRDFQETQYF
TRBJ1-5	TRBV29-1	NA	few	TGCAGCCTCAATATGGGACGGAAGAATCAGCCCCAGCATTTT	CSLNMGRKNQPQHF
TRBJ1-1	TRBV29-1	NA	few	TGCAGCGGACGATATAACAAGGAAGCTTTCTTT	CSGRYNKEAFF
TRBJ2-7	TRBV29-1	NA	few	TGCAGCGCCCAAATGGGGACCTACGAGCAGTACTTC	CSAQMGTYEQYF
TRBJ2-4	TRBV7-2	NA	few	TGTGCCAGCAGCTTTGTGGGACCCAAAAACATTCAGTACTTC	CASSFVGPKNIQYF
TRBJ2-7	TRBV29-1	TRBD2	few	TGCAGCGTCGCCGGGACTAGCGGGCTCTACGAGCAGTACTTC	CSVAGTSGLYEQYF
TRBJ1-5	TRBV2	NA	NA	TGTGCCAGCAGTGTCTGGCGGAAGAATCAGCCCCAGCATTTT	CASSVWRKNQPQHF
TRBJ2-2	TRBV29-1	TRBD2	NA	TGCAGCGCCTTCCTAGCGGGATACGACACCGGGGAGCTGTTTTTT	CSAFLAGYDTGELFF
TRBJ1-2	TRBV28	NA	few	TGTGCCGGGCTCGGACAGCCAGGCGGCTACACCTTC	CAGLGQPGGYTF
TRBJ2-3	TRBV13	TRBD1	few	TGTGCCAGCAGCACTGGACAGGGGAAACCAGATACGCAGTATTTT	CASSTGQGKPDTQYF
TRBJ2-7	TRBV4-1	NA	NA	TGCGCCAGCAGCCAAGATAGGGCGGGTATCTACGAGCAGTACTTC	CASSQDRAGIYEQYF
TRBJ2-7	TRBV7-9	TRBD2	few	TGTGCCAGCAGCTTCGGGGCTAGCGGCCCCTACGAGCAGTACTTC	CASSFGASGPYEQYF